The 3 T cell receptor beta chains given below trace back to one sample, sequenced in a study of shared clonotypes between healthy human individuals. Here immunoSEQ multiplex PCR was the method, and the copy in TCRdb shows in-frame clones only, minus some. The sample lists roughly 480,000 clones, around three quarters occurring once. Input material: PBMCs. The receptors here all came from a woman aged 40 to 50 in good health. Some clones in this sample may be carry-over from other donors' samples.

The chain has TRBV5-6 and TRBJ2-7; the D gene is possibly TRBD2 (6 bases). In germline, CDR1 is SGHDT, CDR2 YYEEEE. V was cut by 0 bases and J by 7 bases, with 17 bases left in between. The CDR3 has 15 amino acids. CDR3 sequence reads: CASSLGLGSGAEQYF. In DNA form, the CDR3 reads TGTGCCAGCAGCTTGGGGCTCGGGTCGGGAGCTGAGCAGTACTTC.

This chain links TRBV15 with TRBJ1-3; possibly TRBD1 for D (5 bases). Trimming pared 0 bases from V and 0 bases from J, leaving 24 bases between. The CDR3 loop spans 21 amino acids. CDR1 and CDR2 (germline): LNHNV, YYDKDF (reference sequence). The CDR3 DNA follows: TGTGCCACCAGCAGAGACCCCAGGGCAGGGACGCGACCCAACTCTGGAAACACCATATATTTT. Translating gives CATSRDPRAGTRPNSGNTIYF.

The gene calls are TRBV4-1 and TRBJ2-7; 8 positions agree with TRBD2. V lost 1 base and J lost 4; bases outside the gene matches: 6. Germline V CDR1 and CDR2: MGHRA, YSYEKL. The CDR3 has 15 residues. The CDR3 is CASSQAGGTPYEQYF. CDR3 DNA: TGCGCCAGCAGCCAAGCGGGAGGGACCCCATACGAGCAGTACTTC.